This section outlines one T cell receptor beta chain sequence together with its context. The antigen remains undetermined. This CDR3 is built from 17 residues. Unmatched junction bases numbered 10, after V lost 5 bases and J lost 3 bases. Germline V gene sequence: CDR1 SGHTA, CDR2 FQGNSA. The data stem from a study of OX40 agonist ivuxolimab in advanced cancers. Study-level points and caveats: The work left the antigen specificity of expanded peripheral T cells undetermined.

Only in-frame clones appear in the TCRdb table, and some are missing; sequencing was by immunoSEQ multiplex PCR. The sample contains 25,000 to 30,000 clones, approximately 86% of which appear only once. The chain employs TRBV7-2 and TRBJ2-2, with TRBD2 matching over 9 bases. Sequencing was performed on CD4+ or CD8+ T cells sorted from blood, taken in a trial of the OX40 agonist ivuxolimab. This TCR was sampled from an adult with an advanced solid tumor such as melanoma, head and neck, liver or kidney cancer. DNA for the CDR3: TGTGCCAGCAGCGCCTTAGAAACTAGCGGGTACACCGGGGAGCTGTTTTTT. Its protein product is CASSALETSGYTGELFF.